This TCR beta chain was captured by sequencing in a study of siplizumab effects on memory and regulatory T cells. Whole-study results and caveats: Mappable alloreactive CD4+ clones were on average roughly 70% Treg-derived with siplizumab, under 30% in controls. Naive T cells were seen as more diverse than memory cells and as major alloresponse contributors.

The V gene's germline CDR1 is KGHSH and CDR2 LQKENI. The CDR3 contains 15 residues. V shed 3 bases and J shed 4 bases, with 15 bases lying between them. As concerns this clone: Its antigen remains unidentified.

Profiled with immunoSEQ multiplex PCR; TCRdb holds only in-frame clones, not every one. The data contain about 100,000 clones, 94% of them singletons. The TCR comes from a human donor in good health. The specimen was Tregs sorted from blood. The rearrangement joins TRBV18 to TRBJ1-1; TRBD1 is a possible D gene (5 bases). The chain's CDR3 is CASSPQGSGSTEAFF. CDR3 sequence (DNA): TGTGCCAGCTCACCCCAGGGATCGGGGAGCACTGAAGCTTTCTTT.